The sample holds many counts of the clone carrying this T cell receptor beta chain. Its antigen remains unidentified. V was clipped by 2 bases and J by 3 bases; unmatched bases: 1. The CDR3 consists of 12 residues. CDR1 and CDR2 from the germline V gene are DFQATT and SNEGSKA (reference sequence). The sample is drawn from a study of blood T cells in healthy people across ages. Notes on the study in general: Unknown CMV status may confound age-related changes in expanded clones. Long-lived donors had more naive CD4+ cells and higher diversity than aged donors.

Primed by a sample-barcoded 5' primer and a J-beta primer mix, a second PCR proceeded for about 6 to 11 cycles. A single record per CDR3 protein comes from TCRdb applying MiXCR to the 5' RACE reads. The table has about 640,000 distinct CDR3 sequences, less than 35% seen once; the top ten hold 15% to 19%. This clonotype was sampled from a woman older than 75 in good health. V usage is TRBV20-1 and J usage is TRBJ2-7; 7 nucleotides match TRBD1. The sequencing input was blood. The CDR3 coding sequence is TGCAGTGCTAGAAGGGACAGCTACGAGCAGTACTTC. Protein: CSARRDSYEQYF.